The sequence of this T cell receptor (beta chain) was determined in a study of CD8 T cells in ankylosing spondylitis. Study-wide results and caveats: CD8+ cells made up the disease-linked clones, which were relatively rare in peripheral blood. Typical of ankylosing spondylitis blood, it appeared, was a TCR beta motif of fewer than 10 highly homologous variants. The clones that were linked to disease were reported to be significantly enriched in matched synovial fluid samples from ankylosing spondylitis patients.

Quantitative 5'-RACE with molecular barcodes produced the TCR beta libraries. Via MiXCR, TCRdb re-called the 5' RACE reads, giving one row per CDR3 protein. The repertoire holds about 250,000 distinct CDR3 sequences, with roughly a third as singletons. CDR1 is SGHRS and CDR2 is YFSETQ in the germline V gene. The CDR3 has 14 residues. V lost 0 bases and J 0 bases, leaving 6 bases between the germline ends. With respect to this clonotype: As yet, its antigen is unknown.

The sequence was obtained from a male donor with ankylosing spondylitis or in good health (not recorded which). V and J are TRBV5-1 and TRBJ1-2, with a weak D call TRBD1 (5 bases). Material: blood, either unsorted or a sorted T cell fraction (not recorded which). The CDR3 DNA is TGCGCCAGCAGCTTGGGGGGGTCTAACTATGGCTACACCTTC. This gives the protein CASSLGGSNYGYTF.